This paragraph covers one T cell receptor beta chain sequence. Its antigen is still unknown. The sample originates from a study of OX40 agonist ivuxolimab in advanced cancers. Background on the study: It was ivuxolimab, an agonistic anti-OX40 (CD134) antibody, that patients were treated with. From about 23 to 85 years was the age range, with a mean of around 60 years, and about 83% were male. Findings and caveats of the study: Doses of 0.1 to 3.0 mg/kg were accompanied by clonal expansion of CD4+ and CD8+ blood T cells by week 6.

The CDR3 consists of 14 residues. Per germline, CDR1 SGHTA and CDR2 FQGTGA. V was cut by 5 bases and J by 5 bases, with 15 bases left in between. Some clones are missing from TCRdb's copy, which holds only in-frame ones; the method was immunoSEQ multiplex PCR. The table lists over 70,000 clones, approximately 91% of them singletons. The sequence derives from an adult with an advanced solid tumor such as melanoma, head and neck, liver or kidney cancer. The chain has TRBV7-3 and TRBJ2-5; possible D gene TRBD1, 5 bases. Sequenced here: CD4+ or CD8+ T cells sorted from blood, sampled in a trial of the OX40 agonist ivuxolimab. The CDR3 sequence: CASSPSGPGETQYF. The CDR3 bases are TGTGCCAGCAGCCCCTCAGGACCAGGGGAGACCCAGTACTTC. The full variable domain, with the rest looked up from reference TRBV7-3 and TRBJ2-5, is GAGVSQTPSNKVTEKGKYVELRCDPISGHTALYWYRQSLGQGPEFLIYFQGTGAADDSGLPNDRFFAVRPEGSVSTLKIQRTERGDSAVYLCASSPSGPGETQYFGPGTRLLVL.